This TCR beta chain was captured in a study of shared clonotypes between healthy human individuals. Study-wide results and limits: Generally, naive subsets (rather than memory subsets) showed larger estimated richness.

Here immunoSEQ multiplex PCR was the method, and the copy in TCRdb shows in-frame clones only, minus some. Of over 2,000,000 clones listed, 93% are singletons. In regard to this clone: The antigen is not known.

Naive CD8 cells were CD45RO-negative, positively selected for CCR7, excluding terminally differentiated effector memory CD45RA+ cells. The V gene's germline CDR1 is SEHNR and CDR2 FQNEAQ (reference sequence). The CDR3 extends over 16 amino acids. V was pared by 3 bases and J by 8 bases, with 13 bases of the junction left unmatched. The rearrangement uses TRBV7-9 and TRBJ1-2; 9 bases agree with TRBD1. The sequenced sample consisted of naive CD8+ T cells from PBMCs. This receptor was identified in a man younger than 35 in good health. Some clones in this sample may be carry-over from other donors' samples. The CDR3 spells CASSFATDRGTNGYTF. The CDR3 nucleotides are TGTGCCAGCAGCTTCGCCACCGACAGGGGGACGAACGGCTACACCTTC.